This T cell receptor beta chain was found in a study of OX40 agonist ivuxolimab in advanced cancers. Study at large: Aged roughly 20 to 79 with a mean of 60 years, they were almost 85% male.

The V end lost 7 bases, the J end lost 4 bases, and 14 bases lay between the germline ends. This CDR3 comprises 13 residues. Germline V gene sequence: CDR1 MNHNS, CDR2 SASEGT. Overall study results and limits: Expanded clones were, on average, more numerous among CD8+ T cells than CD4+.

Turning to this clone: The antigen is undetermined.

Patients were excluded for autoimmune disease history or systemic immunosuppression. Profiling relied on immunoSEQ multiplex PCR, and the TCRdb table lists in-frame clones only, not all of them. This sample yields tens of thousands of clones, of which 88% are seen a single time; around 4.3% belongs to the top ten. The source material was CD4+ or CD8+ T cells sorted from blood, sampled in a trial of the OX40 agonist ivuxolimab. V is TRBV6-1 and J is TRBJ2-7; no clear D gene. The sequence came from an adult with an advanced solid tumor such as melanoma, head and neck, liver or kidney cancer. The CDR3 loop reads CASTLTSRYEQYF. CDR3 nucleotides: TGTGCCAGCACCCTCACATCACGATACGAGCAGTACTTC.